The 20 T cell receptor beta chains in this list originate from one sample, sequenced in a study of vaccination effects on CD4 cells after COVID-19. Assay: immunoSEQ multiplex PCR; the TCRdb copy retains only in-frame clones and omits some. The sample holds 24,000 or so clones, 69% seen once. Using viral peptide pools, the ViraFEST assay grew out antigen-specific CD4+ T cells prior to sequencing. After less than 11 days in culture, the CD4+ T cells were isolated. Each person got two doses of an mRNA SARS-CoV-2 vaccine, BNT162b2 or mRNA-1273. Their antigen targets remain unknown. Specimen: CD4+ T cells from PBMCs cultured with SARS-CoV-2 spike peptides, collected after COVID-19 vaccination. All receptors come from a human donor who received a COVID-19 vaccine.

J is TRBJ1-1 and V is TRBV12-5, with D hard to call. This CDR3 is built from 13 residues. V was pared by 3 bases and J by 1 base, with 6 bases between. Germline CDR1 reads LGHNT; CDR2 reads FRNRAP. This CDR3 is CASGLSGNTEAFF. DNA for the CDR3: TGTGCTAGTGGTTTATCTGGGAACACTGAAGCTTTCTTT.

The J gene is TRBJ1-1, the V gene TRBV5-1, with D perhaps matching TRBD1 (6 bases). This CDR3 comprises 13 residues. Germline V gene data show CDR1 as SGHRS and CDR2 as YFSETQ. Trimming removed 0 bases from V and 6 bases from J, with 9 bases in between. CDR3 residues: CASSLEQGPEAFF. Written as DNA, the CDR3 is TGCGCCAGCAGCTTGGAACAGGGACCTGAAGCTTTCTTT.

This clone is judged medium-sized. This rearrangement joins TRBV19 to TRBJ1-1; 7 nucleotides agree with TRBD1. The CDR3 sequence is 17 residues long. Per the germline V gene, CDR1 is LNHDA and CDR2 is SQIVND (reference sequence). Unmatched junction bases numbered 13, after V lost 5 bases and J lost 1 base. The CDR3 DNA reads as TGTGCCAGTAGTTCTGGACAGGCGTGGCGCCCGAACACTGAAGCTTTCTTT. Protein product: CASSSGQAWRPNTEAFF.

The CDR3 region has the DNA TGTGCCAGCAGTGACGGACGAGTCCTGCCGCCTAACTATGGCTACACCTTC. Its protein is CASSDGRVLPPNYGYTF. V gene TRBV6-1 combines with J gene TRBJ1-2; no definite D call. This CDR3 contains 17 residues. From germline, CDR1 is MNHNS and CDR2 SASEGT. The V and J ends lost 3 bases and 0 bases respectively, with 17 bases between them.

The J gene is TRBJ2-5, the V gene TRBV29-1, with TRBD1 matching over 7 bases. Per the germline V gene, CDR1 is SQVTM and CDR2 is ANQGSEA. The V and J ends lost 7 bases and 2 bases, in that order; junction bases with no gene match: 13. The CDR3 runs 15 residues. The CDR3 loop is CSAYPGQLIQETQYF. The CDR3 DNA sequence: TGCAGCGCCTACCCGGGACAGCTGATACAAGAGACCCAGTACTTC.

The J gene is TRBJ1-1, the V gene TRBV19, with unresolved D. The germline gives CDR1 LNHDA, CDR2 SQIVND (reference sequence). The CDR3 has 13 residues. Between the trimmed V and J ends, which lost 8 bases and 3 bases, there was a span of 13 bases. The CDR3 region has the DNA TGTGCCAGTGCGACCTATAGGGACACTGAAGCTTTCTTT. The encoded protein is CASATYRDTEAFF.

This clone was observed once. V usage is TRBV3-1 (or the pseudogene TRBV3-2) and J usage is TRBJ2-1; TRBD1 agrees at 8 bases. This CDR3 is 16 amino acids long. Germline CDR1 is LGHDT and CDR2 is YNNKEL (reference sequence). V lost 2 bases to trimming and J lost 5 bases; unmatched junction nucleotides: 8. The CDR3 bases are TGTGCCAGCAGCCAATCACCAGGGGGCGCGCACAATGAGCAGTTCTTC. The encoded protein is CASSQSPGGAHNEQFF.

Within the sample, this clone is medium-sized. The rearrangement links TRBV11-2 to TRBJ1-2; tentatively, D is TRBD1 (6 bases). CDR1 is SGHAT, CDR2 FQNNGV, per germline. Trimming shortened V by 2 bases and J by 7 bases, and 17 bases separated the two germline ends. The CDR3 sequence is 15 residues long. The CDR3 protein is CASSLRGGTPRGYTF. CDR3 in DNA: TGTGCCAGCAGCTTAAGGGGGGGTACCCCTCGTGGCTACACCTTC. The variable domain in full, with the rest retrieved from reference TRBV11-2 and TRBJ1-2, is EAGVAQSPRYKIIEKRQSVAFWCNPISGHATLYWYQQILGQGPKLLIQFQNNGVVDDSQLPKDRFSAERLKGVDSTLKIQPAKLEDSAVYLCASSLRGGTPRGYTFGSGTRLTVV.

A few counts support this clone. The chain has TRBV3-1 (or the pseudogene TRBV3-2) and TRBJ2-7; tentative D call: TRBD2 (5 bases). The CDR3 is 15 residues long. The V gene's germline CDR1 is LGHDT and CDR2 YNNKEL (reference sequence). The V and J ends lost 3 bases and 2 bases respectively, with 14 bases between them. The CDR3 DNA reads TGTGCCAGCAGCCATCCTCTTCGGGATCCCTACGAGCAGTACTTC. Encoded protein: CASSHPLRDPYEQYF.

This clone has a single count. The CDR3 DNA follows: TGTGCCTGGAGTTTCACTAATGAAAAACTGTTTTTT. This encodes CAWSFTNEKLFF. V usage is TRBV30 and J usage is TRBJ1-4; D not resolved. Germline V gene data show CDR1 as GTSNPN and CDR2 as SVGIG (reference sequence). The CDR3 is made up of 12 amino acids. V was shortened by 2 bases and J by 2 bases, with 3 bases between the two germline ends.

The gene calls are TRBV19 and TRBJ2-6, with D possibly matching TRBD2 (6 bases). The CDR3 is 15 amino acids. V dropped 6 bases and J dropped 2 bases, with 11 bases sitting between them. CDR1 is LNHDA, CDR2 SQIVND, per germline (reference sequence). CDR3 coding DNA: TGTGCCAGTAGCAGACTAGACGCTGGGGCCAACGTCCTGACTTTC. It encodes CASSRLDAGANVLTF.

V is TRBV7-8 and J is TRBJ2-7, with D perhaps matching TRBD1 (5 bases). Germline CDR1 SGHVS, CDR2 FQNEAQ. The V and J ends lost 6 bases and 6 bases respectively, with 18 bases between them. CDR3 length: 14 residues. CDR3 in DNA: TGTGCCAGCAGAGAAACAGGTGTGGTTGGCGAGCAGTACTTC. As protein: CASRETGVVGEQYF.

The CDR3 is CASGLVVSGRGNEQFF. In DNA form, the CDR3 reads TGTGCTAGTGGTTTGGTAGTTAGCGGGAGAGGTAATGAGCAGTTCTTC. The V and J genes are TRBV12-5 and TRBJ2-1, with 9 nucleotides matching TRBD2. The CDR3 consists of 16 residues. V lost 0 bases, J lost 7 bases, and 7 bases stayed unmatched. Germline CDR1 LGHNT, CDR2 FRNRAP.

This clone was counted a few times. This chain connects TRBV16 to TRBJ1-1; 8 bases fit TRBD1. The CDR3 contains 15 residues. V shed 0 bases and J 1 base; nucleotides not matched to a gene: 1. The germline V gene encodes CDR1 KGHSY and CDR2 FQNENV. The CDR3 DNA reads TGTGCCAGCAGCCAATCAGGACAGGGGAACACTGAAGCTTTCTTT. Its translation: CASSQSGQGNTEAFF.

This clone was detected a few times. The rearrangement uses TRBV15 and TRBJ2-7; TRBD1 might be the D (7 bases). The length of the CDR3 is 14 residues. The germline gives CDR1 LNHNV, CDR2 YYDKDF (reference sequence). The V end was cut by 3 bases, the J end by 1 base, with 10 bases between. CDR3 amino acids: CATSSQGGSYEQYF. CDR3 nucleotides: TGTGCCACCAGCAGCCAGGGGGGATCCTACGAGCAGTACTTC.

This chain links TRBV5-1 with TRBJ2-1, with 8 positions matching TRBD2. Germline-derived CDR1 and CDR2 are SGHRS and YFSETQ. This CDR3 comprises 15 residues. J was trimmed by 2 bases and V by 0 bases; bases with no gene match: 1. CDR3 nucleotides: TGCGCCAGCAGCTTGGCAGCGGGGGCCTACAATGAGCAGTTCTTC. Translated, it gives CASSLAAGAYNEQFF.

This clone is medium-sized within its sample. This rearrangement joins TRBV20-1 to TRBJ1-2; D unresolved. CDR1 and CDR2 (germline): DFQATT, SNEGSKA (reference sequence). This CDR3 region has 13 residues. V lost 3 bases to trimming and J lost 4 bases, with 12 bases between them. The CDR3: CSASVSGAYGYTF. In DNA, the CDR3 is TGCAGTGCTAGTGTATCAGGTGCCTATGGCTACACCTTC.

CDR3 sequence: CASSSTSGIADTQYF. Written as DNA, the CDR3 is TGTGCCAGCAGCTCGACTAGCGGGATCGCAGATACGCAGTATTTT. This sequence joins TRBV3-1 (or the pseudogene TRBV3-2) and TRBJ2-3, with 11 bases aligning to TRBD2. Germline V lookup: CDR1 LGHDT, CDR2 YNNKEL (reference sequence). The trim removed 5 bases at V and 4 bases at J, leaving 5 bases unmatched. The length of the CDR3 is 15 residues.

This clone came up a few times. V is TRBV6-6 and J is TRBJ2-2; unclear D gene. Germline V gene lookup returns CDR1 MNHNY and CDR2 SVGAGI (reference sequence). Trimming took 2 bases from V and 2 from J, leaving 6 bases between them. The CDR3 runs to 14 residues. In DNA form, the CDR3 reads TGTGCCAGCAGTTACCAGAGAAACACCGGGGAGCTGTTTTTT. Translation: CASSYQRNTGELFF.

V usage is TRBV29-1 and J usage is TRBJ2-7; the match to TRBD1 covers 7 bases. V lost 0 bases and J lost 3; bases outside the gene matches: 8. The CDR3 sequence is 15 residues long. Germline V gene data show CDR1 as SQVTM and CDR2 as ANQGSEA. CDR3 amino acids: CSVEDFGTDNYEQYF. The CDR3 DNA reads TGCAGCGTTGAAGATTTCGGGACAGACAACTACGAGCAGTACTTC.